Each of the 20 T cell receptor beta chains below was sequenced from the same sample in a study of blood T cell repertoires in COVID-19. The assay was immunoSEQ multiplex PCR, and TCRdb's table has in-frame clones only and misses some. The table lists roughly 350,000 clones, about 92% of them singletons. Sequenced sample: PBMCs or T cells enriched from blood (not recorded which). All receptors come from a woman in her twenties or thirties who had recovered from COVID-19.

This chain links TRBV5-4 with TRBJ2-7; 14 bases are a match to TRBD2. CDR3 length equals 17 residues. Trimming removed 4 bases from V and 5 bases from J; junction bases left unmatched: 11. Germline CDR1 and CDR2: SGHNT and YYREEE (reference sequence). CDR3 protein: CASSQGLAGVGGNEQYF. As DNA, the CDR3 is TGTGCCAGCAGCCAGGGACTAGCGGGAGTGGGGGGAAACGAGCAGTACTTC.

The J gene is TRBJ1-2, the V gene TRBV6-1; D is unresolved. CDR3 size: 15 residues. Germline V CDR1 and CDR2: MNHNS, SASEGT. Trimming cost V 0 bases and J 4 bases, with 12 bases left between them. CDR3 bases: TGTGCCAGCAGTGAAGCACACAGACCAACCTATGGCTACACCTTC. This sequence encodes CASSEAHRPTYGYTF.

This chain connects TRBV6-5 to TRBJ2-2; 7 nucleotides agree with TRBD1. Germline assignment: CDR1 MNHEY and CDR2 SVGAGI. Losses at the gene ends were 2 bases for V and 6 bases for J; bases not matched to a gene: 3. The CDR3 runs 14 residues. CDR3 DNA sequence: TGTGCCAGCAGTTACGCCAGGGGGTCCGGGGAGCTGTTTTTT. Its protein is CASSYARGSGELFF.

CDR3 in amino acids: CASSRSANTGELFF. The CDR3 DNA sequence: TGTGCCAGCAGCAGAAGCGCGAACACCGGGGAGCTGTTTTTT. The chain has TRBV14 and TRBJ2-2; D call uncertain. The CDR3 has 14 amino acids. V dropped 5 bases and J dropped 0 bases, with 7 bases sitting between them. Germline values: CDR1 SGHDN, CDR2 FVKESK.

This clone was detected only a few times. The genes are TRBV5-1 and TRBJ1-5, with D hard to call. The CDR3 runs to 15 residues. Trimming pared 0 bases from V and 0 bases from J, leaving 7 bases between. The germline gives CDR1 SGHRS, CDR2 YFSETQ. CDR3 sequence: CASSLDRHSNQPQHF. The CDR3 nucleotides are TGCGCCAGCAGCTTGGACAGACATAGCAATCAGCCCCAGCATTTT.

The rearrangement uses TRBV7-3 and TRBJ2-1; 11 nucleotides agree with TRBD1. The length of the CDR3 is 15 residues. Germline V gene data show CDR1 as SGHTA and CDR2 as FQGTGA. V shed 5 bases and J 2 bases; nucleotides not matched to a gene: 2. CDR3 nucleotides: TGTGCCAGCAGCCTGGACAGGGGGCCCTACAATGAGCAGTTCTTC. This encodes CASSLDRGPYNEQFF.

This clone has only a few counts. This sequence joins TRBV28 and TRBJ2-1; 7 nucleotides agree with TRBD2. From germline, CDR1 is MDHEN and CDR2 SYDVKM. Trimming took 5 bases from V and 0 from J; bases not matched to a gene: 16. The CDR3 contains 19 residues. The CDR3 spells CASSVISGRAESSYNEQFF. The CDR3 DNA reads TGTGCCAGCAGTGTCATTAGTGGGAGGGCCGAGAGCTCCTACAATGAGCAGTTCTTC. Together with reference TRBV28 and TRBJ2-1, the CDR3 gives the full variable domain: DVKVTQSSRYLVKRTGEKVFLECVQDMDHENMFWYRQDPGLGLRLIYFSYDVKMKEKGDIPEGYSVSREKKERFSLILESASTNQTSMYLCASSVISGRAESSYNEQFFGPGTRLTVL.

This chain links TRBV9 with TRBJ2-5; 11 bases agree with TRBD2. The CDR3 runs 20 residues. Germline V CDR1 and CDR2: SGDLS, YYNGEE. V was clipped by 0 bases and J by 2 bases; unmatched bases: 15. The CDR3 sequence: CASSVAPPQNLAGGQETQYF. As DNA, the CDR3 is TGTGCCAGCAGCGTAGCTCCCCCTCAGAACTTAGCGGGGGGGCAAGAGACCCAGTACTTC.

The chain has TRBV29-1 and TRBJ2-1, with TRBD1 as a possible D gene (7 bases). Germline-derived CDR1 and CDR2 are SQVTM and ANQGSEA. CDR3 size: 14 residues. Trimming left V 3 bases short and J 4 bases short, with 13 bases between. The DNA for the CDR3 is TGCAGCGTTGATGGTCCAGGGGGGTACAATGAGCAGTTCTTC. This encodes CSVDGPGGYNEQFF.

The rearrangement links TRBV28 to TRBJ2-1, with 10 bases identical to TRBD2. The CDR3 is 15 amino acids. Germline V lookup: CDR1 MDHEN, CDR2 SYDVKM. V gave up 2 bases and J gave up 7 bases; unmatched junction bases: 5. Here the CDR3 reads CASSLRAGGSNEQFF. The CDR3 DNA reads as TGTGCCAGCAGTTTACGAGCGGGAGGGAGTAATGAGCAGTTCTTC.

This clone appeared once. V gene TRBV5-4 combines with J gene TRBJ1-6, with 7 bases identical to TRBD1. The CDR3 runs to 14 residues. From germline, CDR1 is SGHNT and CDR2 YYREEE (reference sequence). Trimming removed 4 bases from V and 7 bases from J; junction bases left unmatched: 5. CDR3 loop: CASSLQGRNSPLHF. The CDR3 DNA reads as TGTGCCAGCAGCCTACAGGGGAGGAATTCACCCCTCCACTTT.

The chain has TRBV29-1 and TRBJ1-3; 7 bases agree with TRBD1. The V and J ends lost 4 bases and 0 bases, in that order; junction bases with no gene match: 3. The CDR3 contains 14 residues. Germline CDR1 reads SQVTM; CDR2 reads ANQGSEA. The CDR3 DNA follows: TGCAGCGTTGGGACAGGAAGCTCTGGAAACACCATATATTTT. Translation gives CSVGTGSSGNTIYF.

The chain is built from TRBV27 and TRBJ2-3; TRBD1 aligns across 11 bases. With 5 bases clipped from V and 7 bases from J, the junction kept 5 bases outside the gene matches. The length of the CDR3 is 14 residues. Germline-derived CDR1 and CDR2 are MNHEY and SMNVEV (reference sequence). As DNA, the CDR3 is TGTGCCAGCAGTCCTCGGACAGGGGGCTATACGCAGTATTTT. Protein sequence: CASSPRTGGYTQYF.

This chain uses TRBV4-3 with TRBJ2-3, with D tentatively TRBD1 (5 bases). Germline V gives CDR1 LGHNA, CDR2 YSLEER. This CDR3 contains 18 residues. V lost 0 bases to trimming and J lost 3 bases, with 19 bases between them. The CDR3, as DNA: TGCGCCAGCAGCCAAGACCCTCAGGGATCCCAAGCAACAGATACGCAGTATTTT. Translation: CASSQDPQGSQATDTQYF.

The genes are TRBV6-1 and TRBJ2-6; D perhaps matches TRBD1 (6 bases). The CDR3 covers 15 residues. Trimming removed 3 bases at V and 0 bases at J, with 6 bases between. The germline V gene encodes CDR1 MNHNS and CDR2 SASEGT. DNA for the CDR3: TGTGCCAGCAGTGAGGACAGCTCTGGGGCCAACGTCCTGACTTTC. Residues: CASSEDSSGANVLTF.

The chain has TRBV3-1 (or the pseudogene TRBV3-2) and TRBJ2-3; 7 nucleotides align to TRBD2. This CDR3 region has 14 residues. The germline CDR1 and CDR2 sequences are LGHDT and YNNKEL (reference sequence). The ends lost 4 bases at V and 4 bases at J; junction bases unmatched: 5. The CDR3 DNA reads TGTGCCAGCAGCCCTTCCCTAGCGGCAGATACGCAGTATTTT. Translation: CASSPSLAADTQYF.

CDR3 in DNA: TGTGCCAGTACCTTGGGCAACCGGGGCTACACCTTC. Encoded protein: CASTLGNRGYTF. This chain connects TRBV19 to TRBJ1-2; D unresolved. This CDR3 contains 12 residues. V lost 7 bases to trimming and J lost 8 bases, with 14 bases between them. Germline-derived CDR1 and CDR2 are LNHDA and SQIVND (reference sequence).

The genes are TRBV7-9 and TRBJ2-2; a possible D gene is TRBD1 (6 bases). Trimming shortened V by 7 bases and J by 1 base, and 10 bases separated the two germline ends. The CDR3 is 14 amino acids. Germline loops: CDR1 SEHNR, CDR2 FQNEAQ (reference sequence). As DNA, the CDR3 is TGTGCCAGCACAACCAGGGGGAACACCGGGGAGCTGTTTTTT. Protein: CASTTRGNTGELFF.

The chain combines TRBV10-3 with TRBJ1-1, with 9 bases matching TRBD1. The CDR3 extends over 13 amino acids. The V gene end was trimmed by 5 bases and the J gene end by 5 bases; junction bases not matched to a gene: 3. Germline lookup yields CDR1 ENHRY and CDR2 SYGVKD. CDR3 nucleotides: TGTGCCATCAGTAGGGACAGGGAGACTGAAGCTTTCTTT. It yields the protein CAISRDRETEAFF.

The chain uses TRBV29-1 and TRBJ2-1; D perhaps matches TRBD1 (7 bases). Germline CDR1 is SQVTM and CDR2 is ANQGSEA. Trimming stripped 3 bases from V and 8 bases from J, with 20 bases between. The CDR3 runs to 15 residues. CDR3 coding DNA: TGCAGCGTTGAGGGAGGCAGGGGGATGTGGTATGAGCAGTTCTTC. Its protein is CSVEGGRGMWYEQFF.